This record covers a single T cell receptor (beta chain). The antigen is not known. This CDR3 region has 16 residues. Germline lookup yields CDR1 SGHRS and CDR2 YFSETQ. The V and J ends lost 3 bases and 7 bases respectively, with 20 bases between them. This sample stems from a study of cytomegalovirus exposure and HLA in healthy donors. Study-level findings and limits: Altogether, 150 or so TCR beta chains were recorded as cytomegalovirus-associated.

The PCR ran on 60 Vbeta and 13 Jbeta primers. The table came from immunoSEQ multiplex PCR; TCRdb's copy has only in-frame clones and leaves some out. The data show 120,000 or so clones, 77% seen once. The origin of this receptor is a human donor in good health. The chain combines TRBV5-1 with TRBJ2-1, with a weak D call TRBD1 (7 bases). The specimen sequenced was PBMCs. CDR3 residues: CASSSKTGAGGNEQFF. The CDR3 nucleotides read TGCGCCAGCAGCTCGAAAACAGGGGCAGGGGGGAATGAGCAGTTCTTC. Combining the CDR3 with reference TRBV5-1 and TRBJ2-1 gives the whole variable domain KAGVTQTPRYLIKTRGQQVTLSCSPISGHRSVSWYQQTPGQGLQFLFEYFSETQRNKGNFPGRFSGRQFSNSRSEMNVSTLELGDSALYLCASSSKTGAGGNEQFFGPGTRLTVL.